These 32 T cell receptor beta chains were sequenced from one sample in a study of blood T cell repertoires in COVID-19. The assay was immunoSEQ multiplex PCR, and TCRdb's table has in-frame clones only and misses some. The repertoire holds about 72,000 clones, with 82% as singletons. The specimen was peripheral blood. The source of these receptors is a human donor in a cohort sampled during active COVID-19.

V and J are TRBV3-1 (or the pseudogene TRBV3-2) and TRBJ1-1; possible D gene TRBD1, 6 bases. The CDR3 runs to 16 residues. The germline V gene encodes CDR1 LGHDT and CDR2 YNNKEL (reference sequence). The germline V and J ends were trimmed by 5 bases and 3 bases, with 19 bases remaining between them. This CDR3 reads CASSYYRTAGDTEAFF. The CDR3 DNA reads TGTGCCAGCAGCTACTACCGGACAGCGGGGGACACTGAAGCTTTCTTT.

The chain's CDR3 is CASSQRGRQSNEKLFF. The CDR3 nucleotides are TGTGCCAGCAGCCAAAGGGGAAGGCAGAGTAATGAAAAACTGTTTTTT. The V call is TRBV14, the J call TRBJ1-4; D is perhaps TRBD1 (5 bases). This CDR3 has 16 amino acids. The germline V gene encodes CDR1 SGHDN and CDR2 FVKESK. V shed 2 bases and J shed 4 bases, with 14 bases lying between them.

This clone was counted only a few times. The J gene is TRBJ2-1, the V gene TRBV7-9; unclear D gene. This CDR3 has 14 residues. The V end lost 4 bases, the J end lost 9 bases, and 16 bases lay between the germline ends. Germline lookup yields CDR1 SEHNR and CDR2 FQNEAQ (reference sequence). The CDR3 DNA reads as TGTGCCAGCAGCTCCACGTTGAGCGCTGGTGAGCAGTTCTTC. Amino acid sequence: CASSSTLSAGEQFF. The full variable domain, its missing parts supplied by reference TRBV7-9 and TRBJ2-1, is DTGVSQNPRHKITKRGQNVTFRCDPISEHNRLYWYRQTLGQGPEFLTYFQNEAQLEKSRLLSDRFSAERPKGSFSTLEIQRTEQGDSAMYLCASSSTLSAGEQFFGPGTRLTVL.

This chain uses TRBV3-1 (or the pseudogene TRBV3-2) with TRBJ2-7, with D possibly TRBD2 on 7 matching bases. The CDR3 covers 15 residues. The germline V gene has CDR1 LGHDT and CDR2 YNNKEL (reference sequence). V was cut by 4 bases and J by 3 bases, with 16 bases left in between. The CDR3 region has the DNA TGTGCCAGCAGCCCTAAATGGGGGGGCGACTACGAGCAGTACTTC. The encoded protein is CASSPKWGGDYEQYF.

This clone was seen just once. The rearrangement links TRBV5-7 to TRBJ2-7; tentative D call: TRBD1 (5 bases). Being an ORF, TRBV5-7 has a function that is uncertain. The CDR3 extends over 13 amino acids. V was shortened by 4 bases and J by 6 bases, with 14 bases between the two germline ends. As DNA, the CDR3 is TGTGCCAGCAGCCATGCTAGGGGTTTCGAGCAGTACTTC. It yields the protein CASSHARGFEQYF.

The chain carries TRBV19 and TRBJ1-3, with a weak D call TRBD1 (5 bases). In germline, CDR1 is LNHDA, CDR2 SQIVND (reference sequence). Trimming removed 5 bases from V and 4 bases from J, with 12 bases in between. The CDR3 extends over 14 amino acids. The CDR3 here is CASSFLGQGNTIYF. CDR3 coding DNA: TGTGCCAGTAGTTTCCTGGGGCAGGGAAACACCATATATTTT. Based on the CDR3 plus reference TRBV19 and TRBJ1-3, the full variable domain is DGGITQSPKYLFRKEGQNVTLSCEQNLNHDAMYWYRQDPGQGLRLIYYSQIVNDFQKGDIAEGYSVSREKKESFPLTVTSAQKNPTAFYLCASSFLGQGNTIYFGEGSWLTVV.

The rearrangement links TRBV11-2 to TRBJ2-5; 8 bases match TRBD2. The length of the CDR3 is 13 residues. CDR1 is SGHAT, CDR2 FQNNGV, per germline. V dropped 5 bases and J dropped 4; count of bases not matched to a gene: 3. CDR3 loop: CASSGLAGETQYF. The CDR3 DNA is TGTGCCAGCAGCGGGCTAGCGGGAGAGACCCAGTACTTC.

This chain uses TRBV20-1 with TRBJ1-1; D remains unclear. This CDR3 region has 14 residues. Per germline, CDR1 DFQATT and CDR2 SNEGSKA (reference sequence). Trimming pared 3 bases from V and 4 bases from J, leaving 15 bases between. CDR3 nucleotides: TGCAGTGCTAGTACCTTCCGGGGTCCCACTGAAGCTTTCTTT. The encoded protein is CSASTFRGPTEAFF.

This chain connects TRBV9 to TRBJ1-2; 7 nucleotides agree with TRBD1. From germline, CDR1 is SGDLS and CDR2 YYNGEE. The CDR3 spans 14 residues. V trimming: 3 bases; J trimming: 0 bases; junction bases outside the gene matches: 2. CDR3 sequence (DNA): TGTGCCAGCAGCGGACAGGGCTCTAACTATGGCTACACCTTC. Its protein product is CASSGQGSNYGYTF.

About this clone: Other DNA sequences from this sample encode an identical CDR3 as well. This chain uses TRBV7-8 with TRBJ2-7; D unresolved. The germline gives CDR1 SGHVS, CDR2 FQNEAQ. The CDR3 covers 14 residues. Trimming stripped 1 base from V and 2 bases from J, with 9 bases between. CDR3 coding DNA: TGTGCCAGCAGCTTAGAGGCAGGAACCTACGAGCAGTACTTC. Translating it yields CASSLEAGTYEQYF. The entire variable domain, with the rest obtained from reference TRBV7-8 and TRBJ2-7, is as follows: GAGVSQSPRYKVAKRGQDVALRCDPISGHVSLFWYQQALGQGPEFLTYFQNEAQLDKSGLPSDRFFAERPEGSVSTLKIQRTQQEDSAVYLCASSLEAGTYEQYFGPGTRLTVT.

The chain carries TRBV6-5 and TRBJ2-5, with 11 bases lining up with TRBD1. The CDR3 runs to 15 residues. Germline V CDR1 and CDR2: MNHEY, SVGAGI. J gave up 5 bases and V 7 bases, and 9 bases lay outside the gene matches. CDR3 nucleotides: TGTGCCAGCATCCCCGGACAGGGGGCGTATGAGACCCAGTACTTC. Its protein product is CASIPGQGAYETQYF.

The rearrangement joins TRBV6-5 to TRBJ2-1, with D perhaps matching TRBD1 (6 bases). The CDR3 has 14 amino acids. The germline gives CDR1 MNHEY, CDR2 SVGAGI. V lost 6 bases and J lost 6, with 15 bases in between. CDR3 sequence reads: CASSTQGGPNEQFF. The CDR3 DNA is TGTGCCAGCAGCACACAGGGTGGCCCCAATGAGCAGTTCTTC.

The chain joins TRBV6-5 to TRBJ2-5; D is unresolved. Trimming cost V 7 bases and J 5 bases, with 14 bases left between them. Germline loops: CDR1 MNHEY, CDR2 SVGAGI. The CDR3 sequence is 13 residues long. This chain's CDR3 is CASMIGSDETQYF. The CDR3 DNA is TGTGCCAGCATGATCGGGTCCGACGAGACCCAGTACTTC.

This chain joins TRBV27 and TRBJ1-5; TRBD1 agrees at 10 bases. V was clipped by 3 bases and J by 3 bases; unmatched bases: 2. Germline loops: CDR1 MNHEY, CDR2 SMNVEV (reference sequence). This CDR3 spans 15 amino acids. As DNA, the CDR3 is TGTGCCAGCAGTTTTGGGACAGGGGTCAATCAGCCCCAGCATTTT. This translates into CASSFGTGVNQPQHF.

The chain carries TRBV7-9 and TRBJ1-1; 8 bases are shared with TRBD1. The CDR3 consists of 13 residues. V lost 4 bases, J lost 2 bases, and 0 bases stayed unmatched. The germline V gene has CDR1 SEHNR and CDR2 FQNEAQ (reference sequence). The CDR3 loop reads CASSSGGNTEAFF. For the CDR3, the DNA is TGTGCCAGCAGCTCAGGGGGCAACACTGAAGCTTTCTTT.

The V call is TRBV4-2, the J call TRBJ1-1; 11 bases are a match to TRBD1. After removal of 2 bases from V and 4 bases from J, the junction contained 3 bases not matched to a gene. The CDR3 length is 15 residues. Germline values: CDR1 LGHNA, CDR2 YNFKEQ. CDR3 region: CASSQHGQGATEAFF. CDR3 coding DNA: TGTGCCAGCAGCCAACATGGACAGGGGGCCACTGAAGCTTTCTTT.

This chain joins TRBV7-9 and TRBJ1-1, with no clear D. The CDR3 is 13 residues long. Looked up from germline, CDR1 is SEHNR and CDR2 is FQNEAQ (reference sequence). The V gene lost 0 bases and the J gene lost 8 bases, with 10 bases spanning the gap. The CDR3: CASSLARGLEAFF. The DNA for the CDR3 is TGTGCCAGCAGCTTAGCGCGAGGACTAGAAGCTTTCTTT.

The chain has TRBV12-3 or TRBV12-4 and TRBJ2-3; D perhaps matches TRBD2 (5 bases). The CDR3 loop spans 13 amino acids. V was cut by 1 base and J by 8 bases, with 10 bases left in between. The CDR3 spells CASSLVFGGTQYF. The CDR3 DNA reads TGTGCCAGCAGTTTAGTATTTGGAGGTACGCAGTATTTT.

Only a few counts were recorded for this clone. J is TRBJ2-1 and V is TRBV18; D gene ambiguous. The germline V and J ends were trimmed by 8 bases and 10 bases, with 15 bases remaining between them. The CDR3 consists of 12 residues. In germline, CDR1 is KGHSH, CDR2 LQKENI. Here the CDR3 DNA reads TGTGCCAGCCGACTCACTGGCGACGAGCAGTTCTTC. It yields the protein CASRLTGDEQFF.

The rearrangement links TRBV6-5 to TRBJ1-1; possible D gene TRBD1, 6 bases. Germline CDR1 reads MNHEY; CDR2 reads SVGAGI. V lost 3 bases to trimming and J lost 6 bases, with 11 bases between them. The CDR3 is made up of 13 amino acids. The CDR3 coding sequence is TGTGCCAGCAGTTATAGCAGGGGCCCTGAAGCTTTCTTT. Its protein product is CASSYSRGPEAFF.

CDR3 DNA sequence: TGTGCCACCAGCAGAAACCCCACGACAGGCACTAGCAATCAGCCCCAGCATTTT. It is translated as CATSRNPTTGTSNQPQHF. The genes are TRBV15 and TRBJ1-5; TRBD1 is a possible D gene (6 bases). Germline-derived CDR1 and CDR2 are LNHNV and YYDKDF (reference sequence). V gave up 2 bases and J gave up 0 bases, with 17 bases separating them. This CDR3 has 18 amino acids.

V usage is TRBV6-2 or TRBV6-3 and J usage is TRBJ1-1; D is unclear. Trimming removed 7 bases at V and 0 bases at J, with 9 bases between. Germline CDR1 is MNHEY and CDR2 is SVGEGT. The CDR3 is made up of 13 amino acids. The CDR3 loop reads CASTPELNTEAFF. In DNA, the CDR3 is TGTGCCAGCACCCCCGAGCTGAACACTGAAGCTTTCTTT.

This chain joins TRBV30 and TRBJ2-7; D not certain. V gave up 2 bases and J gave up 4 bases, with 9 bases separating them. There are 12 residues in the CDR3. Germline assignment: CDR1 GTSNPN and CDR2 SVGIG (reference sequence). Here the CDR3 reads CAWSPLPYEQYF. CDR3 bases: TGTGCCTGGAGTCCACTCCCTTACGAGCAGTACTTC.

The chain carries TRBV6-2 or TRBV6-3 and TRBJ1-1, with TRBD1 as a possible D gene (6 bases). Looked up from germline, CDR1 is MNHEY and CDR2 is SVGEGT. The CDR3 is 14 amino acids. V was trimmed by 0 bases and J by 12 bases, leaving 17 bases between them. The CDR3 DNA reads TGTGCCAGCAGTTACTCGAGCAGGGGTGGGATATCTTTCTTT. Residues: CASSYSSRGGISFF.

The rearrangement links TRBV29-1 to TRBJ1-1, with TRBD1 identical over 7 bases. Germline V gives CDR1 SQVTM, CDR2 ANQGSEA. V was pared by 4 bases and J by 6 bases, with 5 bases of the junction left unmatched. The CDR3 loop spans 12 amino acids. The CDR3 nucleotides are TGCAGCGTTGGACAGGGTAGGGCTGAAGCTTTCTTT. Translating it yields CSVGQGRAEAFF.

The chain carries TRBV27 and TRBJ1-5; no clear D gene. V lost 5 bases and J lost 9, with 14 bases in between. This CDR3 region has 13 residues. Germline CDR1 and CDR2: MNHEY and SMNVEV (reference sequence). CDR3 DNA: TGTGCCAGCAGTCCAGGCTCCGCCGGGCCCCAGCATTTT. As protein: CASSPGSAGPQHF.

This clone was observed a handful of times. V and J are TRBV10-3 and TRBJ1-2; D uncertain. The V gene lost 2 bases and the J gene lost 5 bases, with 3 bases spanning the gap. Looked up from germline, CDR1 is ENHRY and CDR2 is SYGVKD. The CDR3 contains 11 residues. For the CDR3, the DNA is TGTGCCATCAGTGAGCCATATGGCTACACCTTC. Amino acids: CAISEPYGYTF.

The chain joins TRBV11-2 to TRBJ2-1, with 10 positions matching TRBD1. V dropped 3 bases and J dropped 2; count of bases not matched to a gene: 1. Germline CDR1 reads SGHAT; CDR2 reads FQNNGV. The CDR3 totals 15 residues. CDR3 residues: CASSLGTGAYNEQFF. The CDR3, as DNA: TGTGCCAGCAGCTTGGGGACAGGGGCCTACAATGAGCAGTTCTTC. Drawing the rest from reference TRBV11-2 and TRBJ2-1, the complete variable domain is EAGVAQSPRYKIIEKRQSVAFWCNPISGHATLYWYQQILGQGPKLLIQFQNNGVVDDSQLPKDRFSAERLKGVDSTLKIQPAKLEDSAVYLCASSLGTGAYNEQFFGPGTRLTVL.

The genes are TRBV27 and TRBJ2-7; TRBD1 aligns across 10 bases. Germline CDR1 is MNHEY and CDR2 is SMNVEV (reference sequence). After removal of 5 bases from V and 5 bases from J, the junction contained 15 bases not matched to a gene. This CDR3 is 17 amino acids long. Here the CDR3 reads CASSPRSVTGGLDEQYF. The CDR3 DNA reads as TGTGCCAGCAGTCCCCGGTCTGTGACAGGGGGCTTGGACGAGCAGTACTTC.

This clone was recorded only once. The V and J genes are TRBV6-5 and TRBJ1-6; possibly TRBD1 for D (5 bases). The V and J ends lost 8 bases and 7 bases respectively, with 15 bases between them. This CDR3 has 14 residues. Per germline, CDR1 MNHEY and CDR2 SVGAGI. CDR3 amino acids: CASAPPGWNSPLHF. In DNA form, the CDR3 reads TGTGCCAGCGCCCCCCCAGGGTGGAATTCACCCCTCCACTTT.

This chain joins TRBV2 and TRBJ2-5; D possibly corresponds to TRBD1 (6 bases). CDR3 length equals 13 residues. The germline V gene has CDR1 SNHLY and CDR2 FYNNEI. Between the trimmed V and J ends, which lost 4 bases and 4 bases, there was a span of 10 bases. The DNA for the CDR3 is TGTGCCAGCAGTGCAGGGGCGAGAGAGACCCAGTACTTC. This codes for CASSAGARETQYF. The complete variable domain, with remaining parts taken from reference TRBV2 and TRBJ2-5, reads EPEVTQTPSHQVTQMGQEVILRCVPISNHLYFYWYRQILGQKVEFLVSFYNNEISEKSEIFDDQFSVERPDGSNFTLKIRSTKLEDSAMYFCASSAGARETQYFGPGTRLLVL.

The chain employs TRBV6-6 and TRBJ1-1; unclear D gene. V was shortened by 4 bases and J by 1 base, with 13 bases between the two germline ends. The CDR3 consists of 15 residues. Germline values: CDR1 MNHNY, CDR2 SVGAGI (reference sequence). CDR3 sequence: CASSSGMQRNTEAFF. The CDR3 coding sequence is TGTGCCAGCAGTTCCGGTATGCAGCGGAACACTGAAGCTTTCTTT.